The clone carrying this TCR beta chain was detected only a few times. Its antigen is currently unknown. A junction end diverges from the germline sequence, so it may reflect a read error. None of the patients had undergone any treatment ahead of thyroid surgery. This entry is derived from a study of metastatic and nonmetastatic thyroid tumors. Under the authors' procedure: CDR3 differences across clinicopathological groups were used to build a distant-metastasis classifier for papillary thyroid cancer. With MiXCR, TCRdb reprocessed the PCR reads. TCRdb's processing, not the authors' own work, is the source of the V and J calls. Among under 50,000 clones listed, approximately 24% were seen once. General study findings and limits: Benign nodules were reported to have significantly lower TCR beta diversity than malignant thyroid tumors, in blood and tumor.

This CDR3 is 14 amino acids long. Germline V gene lookup returns CDR1 MNHEY and CDR2 SVGEGT. The receptor comes from a male donor with papillary thyroid cancer or a benign thyroid nodule (not recorded which). Some clones in this sample may be carry-over from other donors' samples. The sequencing input was blood. The rearrangement joins TRBV6-2 or TRBV6-3 to TRBJ2-3, with D perhaps matching TRBD2 (5 bases). CDR3 nucleotides: TGTGCCAGAAGTTACTCTCACGGGGCAGATACGCAGTATTTT. This encodes CARSYSHGADTQYF.